Sequencing of this T cell receptor (beta chain) was carried out in a study of shared clonotypes between healthy human individuals. The V end was cut by 0 bases, the J end by 2 bases, with 7 bases between. Germline assignment: CDR1 GTSNPN and CDR2 SVGIG (reference sequence). The CDR3 has 13 residues. Naive CD8 populations comprised CD45RO-negative cells positively selected for CCR7, excluding terminally differentiated effector memory CD45RA+ cells. Here immunoSEQ multiplex PCR was the method, and the copy in TCRdb shows in-frame clones only, minus some. The sample gives about 2 million clones, around 96% of which show up once; around 1.2% is in the top ten.

This chain joins TRBV30 and TRBJ1-1; D unresolved. Specimen: naive CD8+ T cells sorted from blood. The receptor was derived from a young man in good health. The CDR3 sequence: CAWSVLHNTEAFF. CDR3 nucleotide sequence: TGTGCCTGGAGTGTATTACACAACACTGAAGCTTTCTTT.